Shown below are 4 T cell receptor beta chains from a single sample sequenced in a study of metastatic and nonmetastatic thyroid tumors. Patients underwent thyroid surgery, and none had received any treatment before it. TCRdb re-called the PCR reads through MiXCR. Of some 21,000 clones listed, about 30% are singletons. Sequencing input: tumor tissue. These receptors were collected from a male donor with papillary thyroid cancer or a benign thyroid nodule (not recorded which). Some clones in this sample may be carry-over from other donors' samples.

CDR3 in DNA: TGTGCCAGCTCACCTATTATCCAGAACACTGAAGCTTTCTTT. Its protein is CASSPIIQNTEAFF. The V and J genes are TRBV18 and TRBJ1-1; D remains ambiguous. Trimming removed 3 bases at V and 1 base at J, with 9 bases between. This CDR3 has 14 residues. CDR1 KGHSH and CDR2 LQKENI come from the germline V gene.

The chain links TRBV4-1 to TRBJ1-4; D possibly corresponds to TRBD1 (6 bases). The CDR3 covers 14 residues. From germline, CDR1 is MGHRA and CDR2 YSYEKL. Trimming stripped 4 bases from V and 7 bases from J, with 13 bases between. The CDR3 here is CASSPDSRSEKLFF. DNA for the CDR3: TGCGCCAGCAGCCCGGACAGCCGATCTGAAAAACTGTTTTTT.

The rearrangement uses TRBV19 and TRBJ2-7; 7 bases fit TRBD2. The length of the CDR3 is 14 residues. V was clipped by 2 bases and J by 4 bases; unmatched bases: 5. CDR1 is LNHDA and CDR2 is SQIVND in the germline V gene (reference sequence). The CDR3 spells CASSIRGGVYEQYF. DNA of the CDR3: TGTGCCAGTAGTATACGCGGGGGAGTTTACGAGCAGTACTTC.

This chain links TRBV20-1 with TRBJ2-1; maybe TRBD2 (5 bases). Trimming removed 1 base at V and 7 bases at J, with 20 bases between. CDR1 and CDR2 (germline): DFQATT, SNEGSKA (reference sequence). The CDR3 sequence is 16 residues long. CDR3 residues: CSARVSRLAEWNEQFF. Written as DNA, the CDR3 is TGCAGTGCTAGAGTATCGCGGCTAGCCGAATGGAATGAGCAGTTCTTC.